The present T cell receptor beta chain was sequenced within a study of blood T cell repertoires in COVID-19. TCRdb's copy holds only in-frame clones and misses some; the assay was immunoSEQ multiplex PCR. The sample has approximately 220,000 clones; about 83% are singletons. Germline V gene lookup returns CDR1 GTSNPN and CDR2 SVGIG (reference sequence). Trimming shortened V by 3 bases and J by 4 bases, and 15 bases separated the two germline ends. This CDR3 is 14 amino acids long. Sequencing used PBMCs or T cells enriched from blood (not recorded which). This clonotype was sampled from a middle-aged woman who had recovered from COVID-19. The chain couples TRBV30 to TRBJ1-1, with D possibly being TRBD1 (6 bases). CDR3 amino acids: CAWSPLRGGTEAFF. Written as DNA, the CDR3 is TGTGCCTGGAGCCCCCTCAGGGGCGGCACTGAAGCTTTCTTT.